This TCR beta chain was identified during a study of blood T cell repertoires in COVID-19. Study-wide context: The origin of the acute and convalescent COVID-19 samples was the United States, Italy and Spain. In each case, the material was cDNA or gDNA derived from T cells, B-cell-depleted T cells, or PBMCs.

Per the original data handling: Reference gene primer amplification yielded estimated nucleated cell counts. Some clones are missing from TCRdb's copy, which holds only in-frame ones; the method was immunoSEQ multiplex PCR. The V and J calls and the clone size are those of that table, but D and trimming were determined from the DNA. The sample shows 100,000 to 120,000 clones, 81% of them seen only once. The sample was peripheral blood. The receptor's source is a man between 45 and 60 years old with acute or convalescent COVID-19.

This chain's CDR3 is CASTLGGQGYNEQFF. The CDR3 DNA reads as TGTGCCAGCACTCTGGGGGGACAGGGGTACAATGAGCAGTTCTTC. The chain carries TRBV28 and TRBJ2-1; 10 nucleotides line up with TRBD1. Unmatched junction bases numbered 7, after V lost 7 bases and J lost 4 bases. The CDR3 sequence is 15 residues long. Germline CDR1 is MDHEN and CDR2 is SYDVKM.